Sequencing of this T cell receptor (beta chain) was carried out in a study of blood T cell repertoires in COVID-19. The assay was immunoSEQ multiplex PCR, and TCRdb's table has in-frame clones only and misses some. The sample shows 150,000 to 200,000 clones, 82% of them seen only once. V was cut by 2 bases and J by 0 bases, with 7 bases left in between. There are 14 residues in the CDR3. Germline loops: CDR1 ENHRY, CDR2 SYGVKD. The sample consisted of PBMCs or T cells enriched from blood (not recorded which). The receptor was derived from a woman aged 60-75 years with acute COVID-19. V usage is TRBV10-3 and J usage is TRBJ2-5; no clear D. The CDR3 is CAISETDYQETQYF. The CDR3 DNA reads TGTGCCATCAGTGAGACTGATTACCAAGAGACCCAGTACTTC.